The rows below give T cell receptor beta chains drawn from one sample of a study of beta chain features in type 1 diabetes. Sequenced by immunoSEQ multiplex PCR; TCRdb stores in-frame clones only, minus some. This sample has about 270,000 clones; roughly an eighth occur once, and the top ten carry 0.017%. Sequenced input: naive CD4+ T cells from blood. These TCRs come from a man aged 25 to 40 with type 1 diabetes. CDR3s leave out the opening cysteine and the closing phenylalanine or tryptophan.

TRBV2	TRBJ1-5	ASSNGQGTTKTINQPQH
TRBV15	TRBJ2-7	ATSRGERGTYEQY
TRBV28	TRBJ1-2	ASRAQQRGYT
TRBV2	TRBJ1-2	ASSVGGEGYT
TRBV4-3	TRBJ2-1	ASSLLADSYNEQF
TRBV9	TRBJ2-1	ASSVVAGSSYNEQF
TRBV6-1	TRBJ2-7	ASTVDWGDEQY
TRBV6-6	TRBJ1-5	ATTQQGARNQPQH
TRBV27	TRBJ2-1	ASSLIGSYNEQF
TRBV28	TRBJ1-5	ATTGAGAQPQH
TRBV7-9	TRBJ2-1	ASGLAGGDNEQF
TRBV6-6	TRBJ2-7	ASSYYGGGYEQY
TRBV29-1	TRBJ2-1	SAGGQRVEGHNEQF
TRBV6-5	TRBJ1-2	ASSYSSLYGYT
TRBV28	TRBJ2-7	ASSWGGSPYEQY
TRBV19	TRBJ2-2	ASSINSIGELF
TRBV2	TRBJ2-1	ASGLAEHNEQF
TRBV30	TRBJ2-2	AWGTGASTGELF
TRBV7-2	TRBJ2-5	ASSLVGAGVETQY
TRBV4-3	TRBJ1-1	ASSQDREDLYQNTEAF
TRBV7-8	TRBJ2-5	ASSFQQGGETQY
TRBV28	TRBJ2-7	ASRNPGQGYEQY
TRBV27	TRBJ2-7	ASRKTGTSYEQY
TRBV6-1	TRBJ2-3	ASSDPGQTSTDTQY
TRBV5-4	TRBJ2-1	ASRSAGGKKNEQF
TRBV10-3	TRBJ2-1	AISTGVGGNEQF
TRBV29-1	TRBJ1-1	SVEVQSNTEAF
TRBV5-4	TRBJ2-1	ASSLSTGGNEQF
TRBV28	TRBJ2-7	ASIQNSPLYEQY
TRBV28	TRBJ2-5	ASSFRPGTGPETQY
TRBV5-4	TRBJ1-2	ASSPPGTGNYGYT
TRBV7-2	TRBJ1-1	ASSIGRGSKDTEAF
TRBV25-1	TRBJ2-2	ASQPPAVAPGELF
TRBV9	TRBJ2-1	ASSVERGTYNEQF
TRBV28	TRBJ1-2	ASIGGSTIGYT
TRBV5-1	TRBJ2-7	ASSLGQGPYEQY
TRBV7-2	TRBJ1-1	ASSLRTDNTEAF
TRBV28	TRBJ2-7	ASSYPGQAYEQY
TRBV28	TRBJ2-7	ASSFWTALSYEQY
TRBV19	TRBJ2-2	ASSPWTGPDTGELF
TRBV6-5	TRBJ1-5	ASSPTGNNQPQH
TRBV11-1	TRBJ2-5	ASSLPGQGQETQY
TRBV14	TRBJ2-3	ASSLASGAHYTQY
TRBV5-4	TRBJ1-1	ASSLARINTEAF
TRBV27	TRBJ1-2	ASRRMRESRFYGYT
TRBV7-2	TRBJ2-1	ASMYYNEQF
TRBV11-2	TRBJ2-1	ASTLSVLSGSHNEQF
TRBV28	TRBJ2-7	ASSLSGLAGAYEQY
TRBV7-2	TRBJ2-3	ASSSSPGRESTDTQY
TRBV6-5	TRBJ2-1	ASRASGSYEQF
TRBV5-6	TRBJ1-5	ASSLWQGLSNQPQH
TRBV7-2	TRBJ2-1	ASSAYNEQF
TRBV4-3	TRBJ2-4	ASSQEAGDLDIQY
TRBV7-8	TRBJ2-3	ASSQTSGRGDTQY
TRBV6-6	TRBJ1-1	ASSYSDQVTEAF
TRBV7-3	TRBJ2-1	ASSLKEGLAGVFEQF